This T cell receptor beta chain was recovered during a study of blood T cell repertoires in COVID-19. Across the study: Sample material is recorded as cDNA or gDNA derived from T cells, B-cell-depleted T cells, or PBMCs.

The length of the CDR3 is 16 residues. V gave up 4 bases and J gave up 0 bases, with 14 bases separating them. Per the germline V gene, CDR1 is SGHNT and CDR2 is YYREEE (reference sequence). Donors were grouped by their self-reported clinical history. Contact with a PCR-confirmed or clinician-diagnosed COVID-19 case occurred within 2 weeks of entry. Clones were sequenced by immunoSEQ multiplex PCR, and TCRdb holds only the in-frame ones, with some missing. The table has approximately 200,000 clones, 75% to 90% seen once. Input material: PBMCs or T cells enriched from blood (not recorded which). The V gene is TRBV5-4, the J gene TRBJ1-3, with D hard to call. The receptor was isolated from a woman aged 30 to 39 who had been exposed to COVID-19. This chain's CDR3 is CASSPSVGSSGNTIYF. CDR3 nucleotide sequence: TGTGCCAGCAGCCCGTCTGTCGGTTCCTCTGGAAACACCATATATTTT. The variable domain in full, completed from reference TRBV5-4 and TRBJ1-3, reads ETGVTQSPTHLIKTRGQQVTLRCSSQSGHNTVSWYQQALGQGPQFIFQYYREEENGRGNFPPRFSGLQFPNYSSELNVNALELDDSALYLCASSPSVGSSGNTIYFGEGSWLTVV.